One and the same sample provided the 14 T cell receptor beta chains below, sequenced in a study of cytotoxic CD8 clonotypes in ibrutinib-treated CLL (dated by TCRdb to about 2021). The method was the immunoSEQ multiplex PCR assay. Entries here come from immuneACCESS through TCRdb and include only in-frame sequences with V and J called. Some clones fail to appear in such tables; in the studies checked, an unresolved V gene covers under half of the shortfall, and the cause of the remainder is unknown. The sample contains almost 250,000 clones, roughly 74% of them found a single time. 15% of the sample goes to the ten largest clones. What the time point label conveys for this sample: 20 to 25 months on ibrutinib. Sample: PBMCs, taken after 24 months of ibrutinib treatment. The receptors come from a human donor with chronic lymphocytic leukemia.

This clone was counted between two and nine times. The genes are TRBV7-3 and TRBJ2-2; D not certain. The germline V and J ends were trimmed by 8 bases and 1 base, with 8 bases remaining between them. The length of the CDR3 is 13 residues. Germline CDR1 is SGHTA and CDR2 is FQGTGA. Here the CDR3 reads CASGTGNTGELFF. CDR3 sequence (DNA): TGTGCCAGCGGTACGGGGAACACCGGGGAGCTGTTTTTT.

The chain is built from TRBV18 and TRBJ2-7, with unresolved D. The CDR3 is made up of 14 amino acids. The V and J ends lost 0 bases and 3 bases respectively, with 9 bases between them. The germline gives CDR1 KGHSH, CDR2 LQKENI. The CDR3 spells CASSPPAENYEQYF. The CDR3 nucleotides are TGTGCCAGCTCACCACCGGCTGAAAACTACGAGCAGTACTTC. Supplemented by reference TRBV18 and TRBJ2-7, the full variable domain reads NAGVMQNPRHLVRRRGQEARLRCSPMKGHSHVYWYRQLPEEGLKFMVYLQKENIIDESGMPKERFSAEFPKEGPSILRIQQVVRGDSAAYFCASSPPAENYEQYFGPGTRLTVT.

The V and J genes are TRBV5-1 and TRBJ2-3; TRBD2 matches 9 bases. Germline-derived CDR1 and CDR2 are SGHRS and YFSETQ. The CDR3 spans 17 residues. With V trimmed by 0 bases and J by 3 bases, 8 bases remained unmatched. CDR3 region: CASSLGPLAGKTDTQYF. The CDR3 DNA reads as TGCGCCAGCAGCTTGGGGCCCCTAGCGGGAAAGACAGATACGCAGTATTTT.

V is TRBV18 and J is TRBJ2-2; 9 nucleotides line up with TRBD2. In germline, CDR1 is KGHSH, CDR2 LQKENI. Trimming took 3 bases from V and 5 from J; bases not matched to a gene: 1. This CDR3 is built from 14 residues. The CDR3 here is CASSPGLATGELFF. CDR3 DNA: TGTGCCAGCTCACCGGGACTAGCTACCGGGGAGCTGTTTTTT.

This clone was seen a handful of times. The chain carries TRBV30 and TRBJ1-2; possibly TRBD1 for D (5 bases). V was trimmed by 0 bases and J by 7 bases, leaving 9 bases between them. The CDR3 loop spans 12 amino acids. Germline V gene data show CDR1 as GTSNPN and CDR2 as SVGIG (reference sequence). CDR3 residues: CAWSVGAVGYTF. In DNA form, the CDR3 reads TGTGCCTGGAGTGTAGGGGCAGTTGGCTACACCTTC.

The table lists this clone with a count of one. The CDR3 sequence: CASSPILAGRMLETQYF. The CDR3 DNA sequence: TGTGCCAGCAGTCCCATTCTAGCGGGACGGATGTTGGAGACCCAGTACTTC. The chain employs TRBV27 and TRBJ2-5, with TRBD2 identical over 9 bases. This CDR3 is built from 17 residues. The V gene end was trimmed by 5 bases and the J gene end by 5 bases; junction bases not matched to a gene: 15. Germline V gives CDR1 MNHEY, CDR2 SMNVEV (reference sequence).

A note on this clone: A junction boundary mismatches the germline segment, possibly from a read error. The chain has TRBV11-2 and TRBJ2-7, with 8 bases lining up with TRBD1. Germline loops: CDR1 SGHAT, CDR2 FQNNGV. CDR3 length: 16 amino acids. CDR3 in DNA: TGTGCCAGCAGCTCGGGGTGGACAGGGAAGTCCTCCGAGCAGTACTTC. This translates into CASSSGWTGKSSEQYF.

The V and J genes are TRBV4-1 and TRBJ2-7; D is undetermined. Germline values: CDR1 MGHRA, CDR2 YSYEKL. The CDR3 length is 14 residues. V gave up 3 bases and J gave up 3 bases, with 12 bases separating them. In DNA form, the CDR3 reads TGCGCCAGCAGCCACGGTGGCTCAGTCTACGAGCAGTACTTC. Translation: CASSHGGSVYEQYF.

This clone was seen only a few times. The CDR3 sequence is CASWKGWDRRDYGYTF. As DNA, the CDR3 is TGTGCCAGCTGGAAGGGGTGGGACAGACGAGACTATGGCTACACCTTC. This chain connects TRBV28 to TRBJ1-2, with TRBD1 identical over 7 bases. Per germline, CDR1 MDHEN and CDR2 SYDVKM. Trimming cost V 8 bases and J 3 bases; bases outside gene matches: 15. The CDR3 length is 16 residues.

The J gene is TRBJ2-7, the V gene TRBV6-4; D remains ambiguous. V lost 8 bases to trimming and J lost 9 bases, with 11 bases between them. Germline CDR1 MRHNA, CDR2 SNTAGT. This CDR3 region has 10 residues. CDR3 nucleotide sequence: TGTGCCAGCGGATCCGAGCGGCAGTACTTC. It is translated as CASGSERQYF.

The chain links TRBV7-2 to TRBJ2-7, with 9 bases matching TRBD2. V was clipped by 5 bases and J by 6 bases; unmatched bases: 11. The CDR3 spans 15 residues. The germline CDR1 and CDR2 sequences are SGHTA and FQGNSA. In DNA form, the CDR3 reads TGTGCCAGCAGCCTCACTAGCGGGCCTATGGGCGAGCAGTACTTC. Its protein product is CASSLTSGPMGEQYF.

This clone was seen only a few times. J is TRBJ1-2 and V is TRBV18; perhaps TRBD1 as D (5 bases). The CDR3 sequence is 15 residues long. CDR1 and CDR2 (germline): KGHSH, LQKENI. V dropped 3 bases and J dropped 0 bases, with 11 bases sitting between them. The CDR3 sequence is CASSPVEGTNYGYTF. The CDR3, as DNA: TGTGCCAGCTCACCCGTGGAGGGGACTAACTATGGCTACACCTTC. The whole variable domain, filled in from reference TRBV18 and TRBJ1-2, reads NAGVMQNPRHLVRRRGQEARLRCSPMKGHSHVYWYRQLPEEGLKFMVYLQKENIIDESGMPKERFSAEFPKEGPSILRIQQVVRGDSAAYFCASSPVEGTNYGYTFGSGTRLTVV.

J is TRBJ1-4 and V is TRBV19; maybe TRBD1 (5 bases). From germline, CDR1 is LNHDA and CDR2 SQIVND (reference sequence). The V end was cut by 11 bases, the J end by 3 bases, with 13 bases between. This CDR3 is 13 amino acids long. The CDR3 coding sequence is TGTGCCTCCCACTCGGGACCTAATGAAAAACTGTTTTTT. Translated: CASHSGPNEKLFF.

The V call is TRBV5-1, the J call TRBJ2-2; D is uncertain. V was cut by 0 bases and J by 4 bases, with 13 bases left in between. Germline CDR1 is SGHRS and CDR2 is YFSETQ. This CDR3 contains 16 residues. The CDR3 nucleotides read TGCGCCAGCAGCTTGGGGTTTTCGGGTTTCACCGGGGAGCTGTTTTTT. Translation gives CASSLGFSGFTGELFF. Supplemented by reference TRBV5-1 and TRBJ2-2, the full variable domain reads KAGVTQTPRYLIKTRGQQVTLSCSPISGHRSVSWYQQTPGQGLQFLFEYFSETQRNKGNFPGRFSGRQFSNSRSEMNVSTLELGDSALYLCASSLGFSGFTGELFFGEGSRLTVL.